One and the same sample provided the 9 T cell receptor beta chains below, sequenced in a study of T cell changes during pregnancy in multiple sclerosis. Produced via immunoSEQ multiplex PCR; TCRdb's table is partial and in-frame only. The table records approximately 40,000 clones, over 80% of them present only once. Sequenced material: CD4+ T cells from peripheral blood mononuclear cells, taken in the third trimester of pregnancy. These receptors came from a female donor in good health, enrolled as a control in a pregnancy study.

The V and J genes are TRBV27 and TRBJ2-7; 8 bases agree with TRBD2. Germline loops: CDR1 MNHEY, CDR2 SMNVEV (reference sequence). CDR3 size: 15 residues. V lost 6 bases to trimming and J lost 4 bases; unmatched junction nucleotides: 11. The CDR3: CASRDIGLAGYEQYF. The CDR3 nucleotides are TGTGCCAGCAGAGATATAGGCCTAGCGGGTTACGAGCAGTACTTC.

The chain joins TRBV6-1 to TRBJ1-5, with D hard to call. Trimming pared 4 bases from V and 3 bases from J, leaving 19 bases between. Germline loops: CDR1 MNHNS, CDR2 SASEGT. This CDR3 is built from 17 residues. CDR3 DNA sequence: TGTGCCAGCAGTGCCTTACCTATAGCGGCACCCAATCAGCCCCAGCATTTT. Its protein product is CASSALPIAAPNQPQHF.

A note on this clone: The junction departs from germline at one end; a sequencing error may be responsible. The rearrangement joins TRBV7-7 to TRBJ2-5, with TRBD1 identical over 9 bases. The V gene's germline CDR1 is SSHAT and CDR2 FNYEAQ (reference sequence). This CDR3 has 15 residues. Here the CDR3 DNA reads TGTGCTAGCAGCTTAGGGGACAGGGTAGGAGAGACCCAGTACTTC. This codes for CASSLGDRVGETQYF.

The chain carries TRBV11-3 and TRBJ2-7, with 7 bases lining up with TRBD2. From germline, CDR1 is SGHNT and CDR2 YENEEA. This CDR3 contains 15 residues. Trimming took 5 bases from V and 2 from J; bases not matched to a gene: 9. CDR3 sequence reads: CASSPQRDPPYEQYF. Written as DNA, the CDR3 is TGTGCCAGCAGCCCTCAGCGGGACCCCCCCTACGAGCAGTACTTC.

CDR3 bases: TGCAGCGTTGGGGGACAGGGCAATCAGCCCCAGCATTTT. Residues: CSVGGQGNQPQHF. The chain employs TRBV29-1 and TRBJ1-5; 8 positions agree with TRBD1. This CDR3 spans 13 amino acids. Germline trimming cut 4 bases from V and 2 bases from J; bases unmatched to any gene: 1. Germline V gene sequence: CDR1 SQVTM, CDR2 ANQGSEA.

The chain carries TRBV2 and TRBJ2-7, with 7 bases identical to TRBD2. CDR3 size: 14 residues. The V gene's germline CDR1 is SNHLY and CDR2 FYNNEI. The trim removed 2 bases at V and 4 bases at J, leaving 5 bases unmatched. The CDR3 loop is CASSEYRGSYEQYF. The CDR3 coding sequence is TGTGCCAGCAGTGAATATCGCGGGAGTTACGAGCAGTACTTC.

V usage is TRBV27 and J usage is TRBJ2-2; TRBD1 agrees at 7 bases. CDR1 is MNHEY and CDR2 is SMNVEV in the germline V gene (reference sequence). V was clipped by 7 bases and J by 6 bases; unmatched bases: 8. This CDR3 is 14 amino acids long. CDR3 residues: CASNPTGSPGELFF. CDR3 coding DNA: TGTGCCAGCAACCCGACAGGGTCCCCCGGGGAGCTGTTTTTT.

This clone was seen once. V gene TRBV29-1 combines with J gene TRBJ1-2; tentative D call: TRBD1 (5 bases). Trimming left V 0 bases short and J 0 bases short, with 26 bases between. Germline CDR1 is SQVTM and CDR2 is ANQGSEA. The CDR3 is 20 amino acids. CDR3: CSVEDLRREGNPLANYGYTF. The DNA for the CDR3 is TGCAGCGTTGAAGATCTTCGCAGGGAGGGTAATCCCCTAGCTAACTATGGCTACACCTTC.

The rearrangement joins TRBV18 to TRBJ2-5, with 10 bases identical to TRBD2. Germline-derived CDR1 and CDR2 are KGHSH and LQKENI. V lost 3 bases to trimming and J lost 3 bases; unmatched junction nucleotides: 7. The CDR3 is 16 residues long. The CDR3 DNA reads TGTGCCAGCTCACCGGACCTCGGACTAGCGGAAGAGACCCAGTACTTC. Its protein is CASSPDLGLAEETQYF.